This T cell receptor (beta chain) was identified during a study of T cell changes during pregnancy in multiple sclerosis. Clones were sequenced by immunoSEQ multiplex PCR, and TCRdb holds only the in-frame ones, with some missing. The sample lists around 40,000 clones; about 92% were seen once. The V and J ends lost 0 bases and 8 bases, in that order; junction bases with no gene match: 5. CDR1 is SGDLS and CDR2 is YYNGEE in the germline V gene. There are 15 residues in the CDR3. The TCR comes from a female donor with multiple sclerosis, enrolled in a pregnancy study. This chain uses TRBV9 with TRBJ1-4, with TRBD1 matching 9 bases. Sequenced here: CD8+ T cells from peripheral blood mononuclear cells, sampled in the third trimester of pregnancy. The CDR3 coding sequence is TGTGCCAGCAGCGTAGAGAGGACAGGGGTCGAAAAACTGTTTTTT. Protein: CASSVERTGVEKLFF.